This T cell receptor (beta chain) was sequenced during a study of T-cell reconstitution after alpha-beta-depleted transplantation in children (dated by TCRdb to about 2016). At the level of the whole study: T-cell immune reconstitution after TCRalphabeta/CD19-depleted allogeneic hematopoietic cell transplantation in children was quantitatively tracked in the study by means of TCR repertoire profiling.

According to the study, the label for this sample's treatment or condition signals: allogeneic hematopoietic cell transplantation with graft depleted of TCRalphabeta T cells and CD19 B cells. Transplant recipients were children who received TCRalphabeta/CD19-depleted allogeneic hematopoietic cell grafts. The library was obtained by PCR. TCRdb records Illumina HiSeq 2500 as the sequencer. TCR library preparation used molecular barcoding, with unique molecular identifiers applied to normalize quantification of the TCRbeta repertoire. TCRdb trimmed the raw reads at Q25, called clones with MiXCR and kept productive beta chains. Identical CDR3 protein sequences are pooled into one entry, listed with their most common genes and DNA. The sample has tens of thousands of distinct CDR3 sequences on record, 15% to 18% of them singletons. 15% to 20% of the sample goes to the ten largest clones. For this clonotype: Its binding antigen is unknown. Qualities for individual bases were not recorded, and no much larger clone is one base off.

The full study reports these points: About two months after transplant, the apparently early recovery of alphabetaT-cell counts reportedly depended on just several hundred clones that had expanded rapidly and came from non-depleted graft cells. The high TCRbeta diversity at day 60 in some patients was ascribed to recipient T cells and intrathymic progenitors that had survived conditioning. Over subsequent months, a decline in hyperexpanded clone frequencies was noted, and after one year, T-cell counts and TCRbeta diversity were mostly ascribed to newly produced T cells.

The receptor was derived from a male patient aged 2 to 10 who had a stem cell transplant for acute lymphoblastic leukemia, so the T cells may come from the graft donor. This specimen was PBMCs, mostly from graft donor cells, taken 180 days after TCRalphabeta/CD19-depleted stem cell transplant.

This receptor has the CDR3 CSVEGGPGVAYEQYF. The nucleotide sequence is given as TGCAGCGTTGAAGGGGGGCCAGGGGTCGCCTACGAGCAGTACTTC. In this chain, TRBV29-1 is recombined with TRBJ2-7, and the D gene may be TRBD1, 6 bases matching. CDR1 and CDR2 (SQVTM, ANQGSEA) derive from the germline V gene. Spanning cysteine to phenylalanine, the CDR3 consists of 15 amino acids. The CDR3 DNA has 45 bases and is translated from base 1. V is cut by 1 base and J by 2 bases, and the space between the germline ends is 15 bases.